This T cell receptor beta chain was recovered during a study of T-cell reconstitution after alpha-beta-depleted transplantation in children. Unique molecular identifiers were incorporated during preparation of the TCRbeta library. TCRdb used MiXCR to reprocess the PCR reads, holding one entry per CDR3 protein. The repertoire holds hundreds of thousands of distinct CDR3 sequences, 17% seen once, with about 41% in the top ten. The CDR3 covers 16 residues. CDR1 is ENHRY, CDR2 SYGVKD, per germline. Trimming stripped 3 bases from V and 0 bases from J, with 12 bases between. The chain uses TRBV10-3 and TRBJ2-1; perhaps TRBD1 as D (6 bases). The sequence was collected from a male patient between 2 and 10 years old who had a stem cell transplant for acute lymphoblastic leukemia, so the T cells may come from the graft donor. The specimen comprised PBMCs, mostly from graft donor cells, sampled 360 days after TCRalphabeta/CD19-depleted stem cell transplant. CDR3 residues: CAISDHRGSSYNEQFF. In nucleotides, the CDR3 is TGTGCCATCAGTGACCATAGGGGGAGCTCCTACAATGAGCAGTTCTTC.